This T cell receptor (beta chain) emerged from a study of blood T cell repertoires in COVID-19. Overall study: Donors in the United States, Italy and Spain gave samples during acute or convalescent COVID-19. The analysed material was cDNA or gDNA that came from T cells, B-cell-depleted T cells, or PBMCs.

The CDR3 spans 16 residues. Germline loops: CDR1 SEHNR, CDR2 FQNEAQ (reference sequence). Trimming at V came to 4 bases and at J to 1 base, leaving 7 bases not matched to a gene. This table comes from immunoSEQ multiplex PCR, and its TCRdb copy is limited to in-frame clones, with some not included. The sample holds around 380,000 clones, approximately 80% seen once. The chain joins TRBV7-9 to TRBJ1-5; 7 nucleotides align to TRBD1. What was sequenced was peripheral blood. This TCR was recovered from a human donor with acute or convalescent COVID-19. The donor label of this sample is uncertain. CDR3: CASSSTGSGSNQPQHF. As DNA, the CDR3 is TGTGCCAGCAGCTCGACAGGGTCAGGAAGCAATCAGCCCCAGCATTTT.